Listed below are T cell receptor beta chains from one sample, sequenced in a study of T cells in Graves' hyperthyroidism and ophthalmopathy. Via MiXCR, TCRdb re-called the multiplex PCR reads, giving one row per CDR3 protein. The sample consists of about 420,000 distinct CDR3 sequences, less than 20% of them appearing once. Sequenced material: blood. The receptors come from a woman aged 18-35 years with Graves' hyperthyroidism. The CDR3 runs from the conserved cysteine through the conserved F or W. A D gene is named only where the DNA matches it firmly. Size values are once, few and many counts, or a class for expanded clones, and some rows have none.

j_call: TRBJ1-2; d_call: -; v_call: TRBV5-6; clone_size: -; cdr3_aa: CASSRAGRLNYGYTF; cdr3_nt: TGTGCCAGCAGCCGGGCCGGGCGGCTGAACTATGGCTACACCTTC
j_call: TRBJ1-4; d_call: -; v_call: TRBV15; clone_size: many; cdr3_aa: CATSSTREGPWEKLFF; cdr3_nt: TGTGCCACCAGCAGTACCCGGGAGGGCCCATGGGAAAAACTGTTTTTT
j_call: TRBJ1-2; d_call: TRBD1; v_call: TRBV2; clone_size: -; cdr3_aa: CASRPRDRGGGYGYTF; cdr3_nt: TGTGCCAGCAGGCCTCGGGACAGGGGTGGAGGCTATGGCTACACCTTC
j_call: TRBJ2-3; d_call: TRBD2; v_call: TRBV20-1; clone_size: many; cdr3_aa: CSAISGGTTDTQYF; cdr3_nt: TGCAGTGCTATAAGCGGGGGGACCACAGATACGCAGTATTTT
j_call: TRBJ2-1; d_call: TRBD2; v_call: TRBV7-2; clone_size: many; cdr3_aa: CASSLSSTSVGYNEQFF; cdr3_nt: TGTGCCAGCAGCTTATCCTCGACTAGCGTAGGGTACAATGAGCAGTTCTTC
j_call: TRBJ2-2; d_call: TRBD2; v_call: TRBV7-8; clone_size: many; cdr3_aa: CASSRLAGDTGELFF; cdr3_nt: TGTGCCAGCAGTCGACTAGCGGGAGACACCGGGGAGCTGTTTTTT
j_call: TRBJ2-1; d_call: TRBD2; v_call: TRBV12-3/TRBV12-4; clone_size: -; cdr3_aa: CASTPGLAGGPRDEQFF; cdr3_nt: TGTGCCAGCACCCCGGGACTAGCGGGAGGTCCAAGGGATGAGCAGTTCTTC
j_call: TRBJ2-5; d_call: -; v_call: TRBV7-3; clone_size: many; cdr3_aa: CASSLLKGQTQYF; cdr3_nt: TGTGCCAGCAGCCTACTTAAAGGGCAGACCCAGTACTTC
j_call: TRBJ2-3; d_call: -; v_call: TRBV27; clone_size: many; cdr3_aa: CASSFGQGGTDTQYF; cdr3_nt: TGTGCCAGCAGTTTCGGCCAGGGGGGGACAGATACGCAGTATTTT
j_call: TRBJ1-1; d_call: TRBD1; v_call: TRBV14; clone_size: many; cdr3_aa: CASSQEIEQGRTEAFF; cdr3_nt: TGTGCCAGCAGCCAGGAAATAGAACAGGGGAGAACTGAAGCTTTCTTT